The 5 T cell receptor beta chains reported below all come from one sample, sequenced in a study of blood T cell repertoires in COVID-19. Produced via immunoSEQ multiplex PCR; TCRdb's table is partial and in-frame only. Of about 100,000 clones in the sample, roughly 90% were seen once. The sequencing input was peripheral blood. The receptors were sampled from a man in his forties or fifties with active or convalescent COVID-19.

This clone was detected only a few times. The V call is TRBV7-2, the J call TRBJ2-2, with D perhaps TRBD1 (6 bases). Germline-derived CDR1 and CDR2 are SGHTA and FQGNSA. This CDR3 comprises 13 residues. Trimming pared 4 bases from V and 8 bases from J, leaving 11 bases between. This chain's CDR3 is CASSSLGQGELFF. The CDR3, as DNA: TGTGCCAGCAGCTCCCTCGGACAGGGGGAGCTGTTTTTT.

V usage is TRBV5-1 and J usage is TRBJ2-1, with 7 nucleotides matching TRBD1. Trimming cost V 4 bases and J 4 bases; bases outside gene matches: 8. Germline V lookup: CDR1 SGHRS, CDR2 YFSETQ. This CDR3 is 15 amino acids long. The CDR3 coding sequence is TGCGCCAGCAGCGACATCAGGGGGAAATACAATGAGCAGTTCTTC. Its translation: CASSDIRGKYNEQFF.

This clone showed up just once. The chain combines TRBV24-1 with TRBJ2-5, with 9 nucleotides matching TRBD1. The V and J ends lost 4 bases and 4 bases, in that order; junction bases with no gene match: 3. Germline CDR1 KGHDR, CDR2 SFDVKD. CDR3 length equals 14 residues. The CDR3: CATSDRDRAETQYF. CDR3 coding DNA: TGTGCCACCAGTGACAGGGACAGGGCAGAGACCCAGTACTTC.

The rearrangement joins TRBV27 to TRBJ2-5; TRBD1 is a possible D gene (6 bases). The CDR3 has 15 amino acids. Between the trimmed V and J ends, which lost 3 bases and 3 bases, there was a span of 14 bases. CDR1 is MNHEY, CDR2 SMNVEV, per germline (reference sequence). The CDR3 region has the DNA TGTGCCAGCAGTTTCCTCGGGACAAACAAAGAGACCCAGTACTTC. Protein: CASSFLGTNKETQYF.

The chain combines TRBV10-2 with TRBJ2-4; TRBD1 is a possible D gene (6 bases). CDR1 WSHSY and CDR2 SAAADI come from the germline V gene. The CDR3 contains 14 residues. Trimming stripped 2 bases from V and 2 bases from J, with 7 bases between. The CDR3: CASSEQGTKNIQYF. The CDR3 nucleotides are TGCGCCAGCAGTGAGCAGGGGACCAAAAACATTCAGTACTTC.